The 26 T cell receptor beta chains given below trace back to one sample, sequenced in a study of blood T cell repertoires in COVID-19. Clones were sequenced by immunoSEQ multiplex PCR, and TCRdb holds only the in-frame ones, with some missing. The sample includes about 170,000 clones, 85% to 95% of them seen just once. The sequenced sample was peripheral blood. The receptors stem from a woman aged 45-60 years with acute or convalescent COVID-19.

This clone appeared once. V gene TRBV28 combines with J gene TRBJ2-3; no reliable D call. The germline CDR1 and CDR2 sequences are MDHEN and SYDVKM. Trimming removed 8 bases at V and 4 bases at J, with 19 bases between. The CDR3 is 15 amino acids. The CDR3 sequence: CASGWIGERADTQYF. The CDR3 DNA is TGTGCCAGCGGGTGGATAGGCGAACGGGCAGATACGCAGTATTTT.

The rearrangement joins TRBV19 to TRBJ1-1, with D possibly matching TRBD1 (5 bases). This CDR3 is 14 amino acids long. The germline CDR1 and CDR2 sequences are LNHDA and SQIVND (reference sequence). V was trimmed by 4 bases and J by 4 bases, leaving 13 bases between them. The CDR3 reads CASSTLLGGTEAFF. The CDR3 DNA follows: TGTGCCAGTAGTACTCTTCTGGGGGGCACTGAAGCTTTCTTT.

The rearrangement joins TRBV5-1 to TRBJ1-2; unclear D gene. Deletions cut 0 bases from V and 2 bases from J, with 8 bases between. In germline, CDR1 is SGHRS, CDR2 YFSETQ. The CDR3 runs 14 residues. The CDR3 DNA sequence: TGCGCCAGCAGCTTGGGGCGGGAGAACTATGGCTACACCTTC. Residues: CASSLGRENYGYTF.

This sequence joins TRBV28 and TRBJ2-5; 8 bases map to TRBD2. This CDR3 region has 15 residues. V was clipped by 2 bases and J by 3 bases; unmatched bases: 5. The germline CDR1 and CDR2 sequences are MDHEN and SYDVKM. Written as DNA, the CDR3 is TGTGCCAGCAGTTTAAGCGGGGGATGGAAAGAGACCCAGTACTTC. It translates to CASSLSGGWKETQYF.

J is TRBJ1-1 and V is TRBV27; D gene unclear. The CDR3 is 14 amino acids. Trimming shortened V by 2 bases and J by 5 bases, and 12 bases separated the two germline ends. Germline CDR1 MNHEY, CDR2 SMNVEV (reference sequence). For the CDR3, the DNA is TGTGCCAGCAGTTTAGACCCCGGCGGTACTGAAGCTTTCTTT. It codes for CASSLDPGGTEAFF.

J is TRBJ2-7 and V is TRBV2; 10 bases line up with TRBD2. Germline CDR1 is SNHLY and CDR2 is FYNNEI. Losses at the gene ends were 5 bases for V and 0 bases for J; bases not matched to a gene: 1. There are 14 residues in the CDR3. The CDR3 DNA sequence: TGTGCCAGCAGTTCTAGCGGGGGCTCCTACGAGCAGTACTTC. Residues: CASSSSGGSYEQYF.

The sample holds one count of this clone. The rearrangement joins TRBV28 to TRBJ1-1; TRBD1 agrees at 9 bases. The germline CDR1 and CDR2 sequences are MDHEN and SYDVKM. The CDR3 length is 15 residues. The V segment lost 9 bases and the J segment 4 bases; nucleotides outside the gene matches: 12. The CDR3 region is CASTRDRVYSTEAFF. In nucleotides, the CDR3 is TGTGCCAGTACCCGGGACAGGGTTTACAGCACTGAAGCTTTCTTT.

This chain uses TRBV3-1 (or the pseudogene TRBV3-2) with TRBJ1-2; D call uncertain. V lost 1 base to trimming and J lost 4 bases, with 19 bases between them. Looked up from germline, CDR1 is LGHDT and CDR2 is YNNKEL (reference sequence). The CDR3 sequence is 17 residues long. CDR3 sequence reads: CASSQGTRSAQSYGYTF. CDR3 sequence (DNA): TGTGCCAGCAGCCAAGGAACAAGATCCGCCCAATCCTATGGCTACACCTTC.

This clone was found once. The V gene is TRBV5-1, the J gene TRBJ2-2; 8 bases map to TRBD2. The CDR3 consists of 17 residues. V gave up 2 bases and J gave up 7 bases; unmatched junction bases: 13. Germline loops: CDR1 SGHRS, CDR2 YFSETQ. This CDR3 is CASSLSAGVLIVGELFF. The CDR3 DNA reads as TGCGCCAGCAGCTTATCAGCGGGGGTGCTTATCGTCGGGGAGCTGTTTTTT.

The chain combines TRBV6-5 with TRBJ1-3, with a weak D call TRBD1 (5 bases). The CDR3 runs 12 residues. Trimming cost V 6 bases and J 4 bases, with 7 bases left between them. In germline, CDR1 is MNHEY, CDR2 SVGAGI. For the CDR3, the DNA is TGTGCCAGCAGGGGGCAAGGAAACACCATATATTTT. As protein: CASRGQGNTIYF.

The rearrangement uses TRBV19 and TRBJ1-1, with 9 bases identical to TRBD1. Germline assignment: CDR1 LNHDA and CDR2 SQIVND (reference sequence). This CDR3 has 18 amino acids. Trimming at V came to 4 bases and at J to 0 bases, leaving 12 bases not matched to a gene. In nucleotides, the CDR3 is TGTGCCAGTAGTACCCCAACCGGGACAGGGACCATGAACACTGAAGCTTTCTTT. The encoded protein is CASSTPTGTGTMNTEAFF. The entire variable domain, with the rest obtained from reference TRBV19 and TRBJ1-1, is as follows: DGGITQSPKYLFRKEGQNVTLSCEQNLNHDAMYWYRQDPGQGLRLIYYSQIVNDFQKGDIAEGYSVSREKKESFPLTVTSAQKNPTAFYLCASSTPTGTGTMNTEAFFGQGTRLTVV.

The chain links TRBV10-2 to TRBJ1-3, with D perhaps matching TRBD1 (6 bases). The germline V gene has CDR1 WSHSY and CDR2 SAAADI. There are 14 residues in the CDR3. V lost 4 bases to trimming and J lost 2 bases, with 9 bases between them. The CDR3 sequence is CASSGTGPGNTIYF. Written as DNA, the CDR3 is TGCGCCAGCAGTGGCACAGGGCCTGGAAACACCATATATTTT.

CDR3 bases: TGTGCCAGCAGTGAAGTGGGACAGGCCTCCTATAATTCACCCCTCCACTTT. It yields the protein CASSEVGQASYNSPLHF. The rearrangement uses TRBV2 and TRBJ1-6; 8 nucleotides line up with TRBD1. Germline CDR1 reads SNHLY; CDR2 reads FYNNEI. The CDR3 sequence is 17 residues long. The V gene end was trimmed by 1 base and the J gene end by 0 bases; junction bases not matched to a gene: 2.

The chain employs TRBV2 and TRBJ1-1; 7 nucleotides line up with TRBD1. V shed 0 bases, J shed 1 base, and the junction held 8 bases outside the gene matches. This CDR3 region has 17 residues. CDR1 is SNHLY, CDR2 FYNNEI, per germline. The CDR3 nucleotides are TGTGCCAGCAGTGAAGCCTTTTTACCAGGGGGGAACACTGAAGCTTTCTTT. Translation: CASSEAFLPGGNTEAFF.

V is TRBV19 and J is TRBJ1-1; tentative D call: TRBD1 (5 bases). The V gene's germline CDR1 is LNHDA and CDR2 SQIVND (reference sequence). Trimming pared 9 bases from V and 1 base from J, leaving 15 bases between. The CDR3 consists of 14 residues. The CDR3, as DNA: TGTGCCAGCAGTGGGGGGTACTCGAACACTGAAGCTTTCTTT. Translated, it gives CASSGGYSNTEAFF. The variable domain in full, with the rest retrieved from reference TRBV19 and TRBJ1-1, is DGGITQSPKYLFRKEGQNVTLSCEQNLNHDAMYWYRQDPGQGLRLIYYSQIVNDFQKGDIAEGYSVSREKKESFPLTVTSAQKNPTAFYLCASSGGYSNTEAFFGQGTRLTVV.

The chain couples TRBV19 to TRBJ1-5; TRBD1 matches 7 bases. The CDR3 length is 15 residues. Unmatched junction bases numbered 5, after V lost 6 bases and J lost 0 bases. CDR1 is LNHDA and CDR2 is SQIVND in the germline V gene (reference sequence). In DNA, the CDR3 is TGTGCCAGTAGAATCGACAGGGATAGCAATCAGCCCCAGCATTTT. Translation gives CASRIDRDSNQPQHF.

V gene TRBV28 combines with J gene TRBJ1-5, with 7 positions matching TRBD1. The V and J ends lost 6 bases and 4 bases, in that order; junction bases with no gene match: 6. This CDR3 is built from 14 residues. CDR1 MDHEN and CDR2 SYDVKM come from the germline V gene. The CDR3 nucleotides read TGTGCCAGCAGCTTGACAGGGACGAATCAGCCCCAGCATTTT. Translated: CASSLTGTNQPQHF. Drawing the rest from reference TRBV28 and TRBJ1-5, the complete variable domain is DVKVTQSSRYLVKRTGEKVFLECVQDMDHENMFWYRQDPGLGLRLIYFSYDVKMKEKGDIPEGYSVSREKKERFSLILESASTNQTSMYLCASSLTGTNQPQHFGDGTRLSIL.

The gene calls are TRBV19 and TRBJ2-5; TRBD1 agrees at 7 bases. Trimming took 5 bases from V and 5 from J; bases not matched to a gene: 5. The CDR3 is 13 residues long. Germline CDR1 is LNHDA and CDR2 is SQIVND (reference sequence). CDR3 in amino acids: CASSPQGEETQYF. The CDR3 region has the DNA TGTGCCAGTAGTCCGCAGGGGGAGGAGACCCAGTACTTC.

A word on this clone: Germline is not matched at one junction end, which may reflect a read error. CDR3 nucleotides: TGTGCCAGCAGCTTCGGAGCGGGAGTTGAAAACTTC. Its translation: CASSFGAGVENF. This sequence joins TRBV5-6 and TRBJ2-7; TRBD2 matches at 8 bases. The CDR3 has 12 amino acids. Germline assignment: CDR1 SGHDT and CDR2 YYEEEE. Based on the CDR3 plus reference TRBV5-6 and TRBJ2-7, the full variable domain is DAGVTQSPTHLIKTRGQQVTLRCSPKSGHDTVSWYQQALGQGPQFIFQYYEEEERQRGNFPDRFSGHQFPNYSSELNVNALLLGDSALYLCASSFGAGVENFGPGTRLTVT.

This clone was found a few times. The rearrangement uses TRBV9 and TRBJ2-7, with 7 bases fitting TRBD1. The CDR3 has 15 amino acids. The V segment lost 0 bases and the J segment 2 bases; nucleotides outside the gene matches: 5. Germline assignment: CDR1 SGDLS and CDR2 YYNGEE. CDR3 protein: CASSVGGGLTYEQYF. The CDR3 region has the DNA TGTGCCAGCAGCGTAGGAGGGGGCTTGACCTACGAGCAGTACTTC.

V gene TRBV27 combines with J gene TRBJ2-1, with D hard to call. The germline V gene has CDR1 MNHEY and CDR2 SMNVEV (reference sequence). The CDR3 is 12 amino acids. The V end lost 5 bases, the J end lost 8 bases, and 10 bases lay between the germline ends. The CDR3 DNA follows: TGTGCCAGCAGTCGATCCCTACATGAGCAGTTCTTC. It codes for CASSRSLHEQFF.

The chain is built from TRBV7-8 and TRBJ2-7, with TRBD2 matching 7 bases. The CDR3 covers 15 residues. The germline V gene has CDR1 SGHVS and CDR2 FQNEAQ. Losses at the gene ends were 5 bases for V and 7 bases for J; bases not matched to a gene: 14. CDR3 region: CASSPRRGDFREQYF. For the CDR3, the DNA is TGTGCCAGCAGCCCCCGCCGGGGGGATTTTCGGGAGCAGTACTTC.

This sequence joins TRBV7-3 and TRBJ2-3; 10 positions match TRBD2. Germline assignment: CDR1 SGHTA and CDR2 FQGTGA. This CDR3 contains 15 residues. Unmatched junction bases numbered 4, after V lost 5 bases and J lost 2 bases. This CDR3 reads CASSPAGGPTDTQYF. Written as DNA, the CDR3 is TGTGCCAGCAGCCCAGCGGGAGGGCCCACAGATACGCAGTATTTT.

The V call is TRBV10-3, the J call TRBJ2-1; D not certain. The CDR3 contains 15 residues. Germline assignment: CDR1 ENHRY and CDR2 SYGVKD. V dropped 3 bases and J dropped 0 bases, with 9 bases sitting between them. The CDR3: CAISEEQSSYNEQFF. In DNA, the CDR3 is TGTGCCATCAGTGAAGAACAGAGCTCCTACAATGAGCAGTTCTTC.

This clone is a singleton in its sample. The rearrangement joins TRBV2 to TRBJ2-2; possibly TRBD2 for D (5 bases). The CDR3 sequence is 13 residues long. Germline V lookup: CDR1 SNHLY, CDR2 FYNNEI. V was trimmed by 5 bases and J by 2 bases, leaving 6 bases between them. The CDR3 region is CASSSGNTGELFF. In DNA form, the CDR3 reads TGTGCCAGCAGTAGCGGCAACACCGGGGAGCTGTTTTTT.

This chain connects TRBV5-4 to TRBJ2-1, with 9 bases identical to TRBD1. V lost 3 bases and J lost 8; bases outside the gene matches: 12. The CDR3 has 16 amino acids. CDR1 and CDR2 from the germline V gene are SGHNT and YYREEE (reference sequence). The CDR3 sequence: CASSYGGGTGHDEQFF. As DNA, the CDR3 is TGTGCCAGCAGCTATGGAGGGGGGACAGGGCACGATGAGCAGTTCTTC.